This TCR beta chain was identified during a study of cytomegalovirus exposure and HLA in healthy donors. Turning to the study itself: From donors who were HLA-typed, an early data release held approximately 91 million unique TCRs. Study-wide points: The classifier reportedly diagnosed cytomegalovirus status with high specificity and sensitivity. In vitro checks showed that a few CMV-associated chains really do target CMV antigens. DRB1 had the most TCR associations and HLA-C the fewest, a later analysis found, with rates varying by HLA locus.

As to this clone: The antigen is not known.

Primers for the PCR totalled 60 Vbeta and 13 Jbeta. Assay: immunoSEQ multiplex PCR; the TCRdb copy retains only in-frame clones and omits some. The repertoire holds some 28,000 clones, about three fifths seen once, with roughly 42% in the top ten. V dropped 5 bases and J dropped 13 bases, with 11 bases sitting between them. The CDR3 runs to 10 residues. Germline V gene lookup returns CDR1 SNHLY and CDR2 FYNNEI. The source is a male donor in good health and CMV-seropositive. The chain is built from TRBV2 and TRBJ1-1; the D is unclear. The sample comprised PBMCs. Here the CDR3 reads CASSLEEVFF. The CDR3 nucleotides are TGTGCCAGCAGTTTGGAGGAGGTTTTCTTT. The full variable domain, rest sourced from reference TRBV2 and TRBJ1-1, is EPEVTQTPSHQVTQMGQEVILRCVPISNHLYFYWYRQILGQKVEFLVSFYNNEISEKSEIFDDQFSVERPDGSNFTLKIRSTKLEDSAMYFCASSLEEVFFGQGTRLTVV.